One T cell receptor (beta chain) is described in this entry. The sample is drawn from a study of long-term antiretroviral therapy in people with HIV. Study information: The oldest specimens predate the 2015 immediate-ART recommendation by about a decade.

Version v3.0 of the immunoSEQ assay was performed at survey level. Sequencing set out to capture roughly 40,000-50,000 T-cell genomes per sample. Assay: immunoSEQ multiplex PCR; the TCRdb copy retains only in-frame clones and omits some. This sample carries more than 35,000 clones, around nine tenths of them seen once, and the ten largest clones take around 3.9%. Prior to DNA extraction, the samples held about 1-11 million cryopreserved PBMC. The source of this sequence is a woman aged 18 to 35 with HIV. This material consisted of unsorted PBMCs, taken just before starting antiretroviral therapy.

The CDR3 region is CSVRDRDSYEQYF. CDR3 sequence (DNA): TGCAGCGTTAGGGACAGGGACTCCTACGAGCAGTACTTC. This chain connects TRBV29-1 to TRBJ2-7; TRBD1 matches 9 bases. Unmatched junction bases numbered 2, after V lost 5 bases and J lost 0 bases. The CDR3 contains 13 residues. Germline CDR1 and CDR2: SQVTM and ANQGSEA.